Listed below are T cell receptor beta chains from one sample, sequenced in a study of blood T cells in healthy people across ages. TCRdb ran MiXCR on the 5' RACE reads and lists one entry per CDR3 protein. This sample yields about 1,400,000 distinct CDR3 sequences, of which approximately 63% are seen a single time; roughly 6.3% belongs to the top ten. The sample taken for sequencing was blood. These receptors were taken from a man aged 18 to 29 in good health. CDR3s include the opening cysteine and the closing phenylalanine or tryptophan. D genes are given only for firm matches. The listing skips clone size in some rows; elsewhere it reads once, few, many or a size class.

TRBJ1-5	-	TRBV27	-	CASSLRTPEDQPQHF	TGTGCCAGCAGTTTAAGGACCCCCGAGGATCAGCCCCAGCATTTT
TRBJ2-7	TRBD2	TRBV7-9	-	CASGLAGSSYEQYF	TGTGCCAGCGGACTAGCGGGGAGCTCCTACGAGCAGTACTTC
TRBJ1-2	TRBD1	TRBV4-1	-	CASSQGDRELYGYTF	TGCGCCAGCAGCCAGGGGGACAGGGAACTCTATGGCTACACCTTC
TRBJ2-5	-	TRBV29-1	few	CSVPQPFQETQYF	TGCAGCGTTCCGCAGCCTTTCCAAGAGACCCAGTACTTC
TRBJ1-2	-	TRBV7-8	-	CASRGRSSNYGYTF	TGTGCCAGCAGGGGACGTTCCTCTAACTATGGCTACACCTTC
TRBJ2-7	-	TRBV7-2	-	CASSPSWGLGEQYF	TGTGCCAGCAGCCCATCATGGGGGCTCGGCGAGCAGTACTTC
TRBJ1-2	-	TRBV12-3/TRBV12-4	-	CASTMPRDEQPYTF	TGTGCCAGCACCATGCCCAGGGACGAACAGCCCTACACCTTC
TRBJ2-1	-	TRBV10-3	many	CAILSSSYNEQFF	TGTGCCATTTTATCGAGCTCCTACAATGAGCAGTTCTTC
TRBJ1-2	TRBD1	TRBV20-1	-	CSASPGQGAHYGYTF	TGCAGTGCCAGTCCGGGACAGGGGGCTCACTATGGCTACACCTTC
TRBJ2-1	-	TRBV29-1	-	CSGRPPLKSSYNEQFF	TGCAGCGGTCGACCACCCCTAAAAAGCTCCTACAATGAGCAGTTCTTC
TRBJ2-3	-	TRBV12-3/TRBV12-4	-	CASSASNPDTQYF	TGTGCCAGCAGTGCTAGCAACCCAGATACGCAGTATTTT
TRBJ2-6	-	TRBV14	few	CASSYLRGSGANVLTF	TGTGCCAGCAGCTACCTTCGAGGGTCTGGGGCCAACGTCCTGACTTTC
TRBJ2-1	TRBD1	TRBV20-1	few	CSAGWTGNNEQFF	TGCAGTGCTGGATGGACAGGCAACAATGAGCAGTTCTTC
TRBJ2-7	-	TRBV7-2	once	CASSLHQESSYEQYF	TGTGCCAGCAGCTTACATCAGGAGAGCTCCTACGAGCAGTACTTC
TRBJ1-2	-	TRBV21-1	few	CASSKQDIVGYTF	TGTGCCAGCAGCAAACAAGACATTGTCGGCTACACCTTC
TRBJ1-4	-	TRBV12-3/TRBV12-4	-	CASRESGRTPAGQEKLFF	TGTGCCAGCAGGGAGTCGGGGAGGACCCCGGCAGGGCAGGAAAAACTGTTTTTT
TRBJ1-1	-	TRBV6-4	-	CASSDELNTEAFF	TGTGCCAGCAGTGATGAATTGAACACTGAAGCTTTCTTT
TRBJ2-4	-	TRBV21-1	-	CASSKVYF	TGTGCCAGCAGCAAAGTGTACTTC
TRBJ2-4	-	TRBV2	once	CASSPTPTEAKNIQYF	TGTGCCAGCAGTCCTACCCCGACAGAAGCCAAAAACATTCAGTACTTC
TRBJ2-5	-	TRBV10-3	-	CAISEAGSKETQYF	TGTGCCATCAGTGAGGCTGGCTCTAAAGAGACCCAGTACTTC
TRBJ2-7	-	TRBV27	once	CASRLHTGSPSYEQYF	TGTGCCAGCAGACTCCACACAGGGTCCCCCTCCTACGAGCAGTACTTC
TRBJ2-1	-	TRBV11-2	once	CASSSMGLTYNEQFF	TGTGCCAGCAGTTCTATGGGACTCACCTACAATGAGCAGTTCTTC
TRBJ2-6	-	TRBV6-5	-	CASKKGTGANVLTF	TGTGCCTCCAAAAAGGGCACTGGGGCCAACGTCCTGACTTTC
TRBJ1-6	-	TRBV6-5	few	CASGFNSPLHF	TGTGCCAGCGGATTTAATTCACCCCTCCACTTT
TRBJ2-1	TRBD1	TRBV20-1	-	CSAGRTGSPYNEQFF	TGCAGTGCTGGCCGGACAGGGTCTCCCTACAATGAGCAGTTCTTC
TRBJ2-1	TRBD1	TRBV20-1	few	CSARDLGGGEQFF	TGCAGTGCTAGAGACCTAGGGGGCGGGGAGCAGTTCTTC
TRBJ2-5	-	TRBV20-1	-	CSASKEGSVETQYF	TGCAGTGCTAGTAAGGAGGGTTCGGTGGAGACCCAGTACTTC
TRBJ2-3	TRBD2	TRBV5-1	few	CASSWTSGTTDTQYF	TGCGCCAGCAGCTGGACTAGCGGGACCACAGATACGCAGTATTTT
TRBJ2-4	-	TRBV4-1	-	CASSQVGPRNIQYF	TGCGCCAGCAGCCAAGTAGGACCGCGAAACATTCAGTACTTC
TRBJ2-1	-	TRBV21-1	once	CASSKLTSGQLLGSYNELFF	TGTGCCAGCAGCAAGTTGACTAGCGGACAACTCCTAGGCTCCTACAATGAGCTGTTCTTC
TRBJ1-6	-	TRBV7-2	-	CASSAGPDSPLHF	TGTGCCAGCAGCGCGGGGCCGGATTCACCCCTCCACTTT
TRBJ2-5	-	TRBV12-3/TRBV12-4	few	CASSFATGGGETQYF	TGTGCCAGCAGTTTCGCGACCGGGGGCGGAGAGACCCAGTACTTC
TRBJ2-7	-	TRBV6-1	-	CASWAGFYYEQYF	TGTGCCAGCTGGGCAGGATTTTACTACGAGCAGTACTTC
TRBJ2-4	-	TRBV6-2/TRBV6-3	-	CASSYVGDIQYF	TGTGCCAGCAGTTACGTCGGCGACATTCAGTACTTC
TRBJ2-7	-	TRBV20-1	-	CSAGGTLTVEQYF	TGCAGTGCGGGCGGGACTCTCACAGTCGAGCAGTACTTC
TRBJ2-7	-	TRBV20-1	-	CSATRDSYEQYF	TGCAGTGCTACCCGGGACTCCTACGAGCAGTACTTC
TRBJ2-4	-	TRBV5-5	-	CASSLANTLAKNIQYF	TGTGCCAGCAGCTTGGCCAACACCCTGGCCAAAAACATTCAGTACTTC
TRBJ1-1	-	TRBV6-6	-	CASSYSLGGSREAFF	TGTGCCAGCAGTTACTCGTTGGGGGGCTCCCGTGAAGCTTTCTTT
TRBJ2-7	TRBD2	TRBV20-1	few	CSAQRGSYEQYF	TGCAGTGCCCAGCGGGGGAGCTACGAGCAGTACTTC
TRBJ1-1	-	TRBV7-8	-	CASSSRNRENTEAFF	TGTGCCAGCAGCTCAAGAAACAGGGAGAACACTGAAGCTTTCTTT
TRBJ2-7	-	TRBV4-1	few	CASSQGYRYEQYF	TGCGCCAGCAGCCAAGGCTACCGCTACGAGCAGTACTTC
TRBJ1-5	-	TRBV24-1	few	CATSDLSGQPQHF	TGTGCCACCAGTGATTTAAGCGGTCAGCCCCAGCATTTT
TRBJ2-5	TRBD1	TRBV10-3	few	CAIRESVGQGPQETQYF	TGTGCCATCAGGGAGTCGGTTGGACAGGGACCTCAAGAGACCCAGTACTTC
TRBJ2-1	TRBD2	TRBV15	-	CATSRVAGGLDEQFF	TGTGCCACCAGCAGAGTAGCGGGGGGGTTGGATGAGCAGTTCTTC
TRBJ1-2	-	TRBV4-1	once	CASSPTDNFYGYTF	TGCGCCAGCAGCCCTACTGACAATTTCTATGGCTACACCTTC
TRBJ2-4	-	TRBV4-1	-	CASSQDNIFYEQYF	TGCGCCAGCAGCCAGGATAATATCTTCTACGAGCAGTACTTT
TRBJ2-7	TRBD1	TRBV4-1	-	CASSPTGQIYEQYF	TGCGCCAGCAGCCCTACGGGACAGATCTACGAGCAGTACTTC
TRBJ2-1	TRBD1	TRBV6-5	-	CASSPPDRGVDEQFF	TGTGCCAGCAGTCCTCCGGACAGGGGGGTAGATGAGCAGTTCTTC
TRBJ1-1	-	TRBV27	-	CASSLGGSSNTEAFF	TGTGCCAGCAGTTTAGGAGGCAGCTCAAACACTGAAGCTTTCTTT
TRBJ2-1	TRBD2	TRBV6-5	few	CASRRLAGVSNEQFF	TGTGCCAGCAGGAGACTAGCGGGAGTAAGCAATGAGCAGTTCTTC
TRBJ2-3	-	TRBV6-5	-	CASSLVQINTDTQYF	TGTGCCAGCAGCTTAGTTCAAATTAACACAGATACGCAGTATTTT
TRBJ2-7	-	TRBV7-9	few	CASSPVETYEQYF	TGTGCCAGCAGCCCAGTTGAAACCTACGAGCAGTACTTC